Below, 29 T cell receptor beta chains from the same sample are listed, as sequenced in a study of monozygotic twins with inflammatory bowel disease. TCRdb re-called the 5' RACE reads and catalogs CDR3 proteins one per entry, DNA excluded. Its table lists a few hundred thousand distinct CDR3 sequences. Material: blood. Receptors were obtained from a human donor with ulcerative colitis or Crohn's disease, or a healthy co-twin of an affected twin (not recorded which).

The chain has TRBV7-9 and TRBJ2-7; TCRdb reports TRBD2, a call that lacks DNA to check it against. CDR3 length equals 16 residues. CDR1 and CDR2 from the germline V gene are SEHNR and FQNEAQ (reference sequence). CDR3 sequence reads: CASSQPTDFTRTEQYF. Using reference TRBV7-9 and TRBJ2-7 for the parts outside the CDR3, the full variable domain is DTGVSQNPRHKITKRGQNVTFRCDPISEHNRLYWYRQTLGQGPEFLTYFQNEAQLEKSRLLSDRFSAERPKGSFSTLEIQRTEQGDSAMYLCASSQPTDFTRTEQYFGPGTRLTVT.

The chain joins TRBV9 to TRBJ1-1; TCRdb's D call of TRBD1 is untestable without DNA. CDR3 length equals 12 residues. Germline-derived CDR1 and CDR2 are SGDLS and YYNGEE. CDR3 sequence reads: CASSVETGYAFF.

The rearrangement uses TRBV5-1 and TRBJ2-2. The CDR3 contains 16 residues. CDR1 and CDR2 from the germline V gene are SGHRS and YFSETQ. The CDR3 loop reads CASSLVGAPNTGELFF.

V and J are TRBV7-2 and TRBJ2-2; checking the TCRdb D call of TRBD1 is not possible without DNA. Germline V gene lookup returns CDR1 SGHTA and CDR2 FQGNSA. The CDR3 extends over 17 amino acids. The CDR3 protein is CASSHGDRGRATGELFF.

The chain couples TRBV5-1 to TRBJ2-3; TCRdb's assignment of TRBD1 cannot be checked, as there is no DNA. Germline CDR1 SGHRS, CDR2 YFSETQ. This CDR3 contains 18 residues. CDR3 amino acids: CASSLESGAGHSTDTQYF.

The V gene is TRBV7-8, the J gene TRBJ1-5; the D call from TCRdb, TRBD1, cannot be confirmed without DNA. The CDR3 is 15 residues long. Germline CDR1 and CDR2: SGHVS and FQNEAQ. The CDR3 spells CASSLDRGPEQPQHF.

V and J are TRBV4-1 and TRBJ1-2. Germline V gene sequence: CDR1 MGHRA, CDR2 YSYEKL. The CDR3 spans 13 residues. CDR3 loop: CASSLGLEDGYTF.

The rearrangement links TRBV7-3 to TRBJ2-7; TCRdb indicates TRBD2, and absent DNA this call remains unverified. The CDR3 covers 12 residues. Germline CDR1 reads SGHTA; CDR2 reads FQGTGA. This chain's CDR3 is CASSFQGGEQYF.

The chain couples TRBV20-1 to TRBJ1-5; the D call of TRBD1 rests on TCRdb alone, since no DNA is present to check it. The CDR3 is 13 amino acids. Per germline, CDR1 DFQATT and CDR2 SNEGSKA (reference sequence). The chain's CDR3 is CSADRGRNQPQHF.

This chain links TRBV11-2 with TRBJ2-3. Germline values: CDR1 SGHAT, CDR2 FQNNGV. The CDR3 contains 12 residues. CDR3 amino acids: CASSPNMDTQYF.

The chain couples TRBV5-1 to TRBJ1-6; no DNA is available, so the TRBD1 call from TCRdb remains unchecked. The CDR3 loop spans 15 amino acids. Germline V gene lookup returns CDR1 SGHRS and CDR2 YFSETQ. The chain's CDR3 is CASRSGQENNSPLHF.

The chain employs TRBV11-2 and TRBJ2-2; the TRBD1 assignment by TCRdb is unverifiable without DNA. CDR3 length: 18 residues. Germline V lookup: CDR1 SGHAT, CDR2 FQNNGV. The CDR3 region is CASSFLPLDRANTGELFF.

The CDR3 spells CASRPIPGQGASGANVLTF. The chain employs TRBV28 and TRBJ2-6; as DNA is missing, the TRBD1 call by TCRdb cannot be tested. The germline CDR1 and CDR2 sequences are MDHEN and SYDVKM. The CDR3 extends over 19 amino acids.

This chain joins TRBV20-1 and TRBJ2-1; TCRdb's D call, TRBD1, is unchecked because there is no DNA. The length of the CDR3 is 12 residues. Germline V lookup: CDR1 DFQATT, CDR2 SNEGSKA (reference sequence). CDR3 region: CSAGGPYNEQFF.

V usage is TRBV5-1 and J usage is TRBJ2-2; there is no DNA to check the TCRdb D call of TRBD1. The CDR3 is 16 residues long. The germline CDR1 and CDR2 sequences are SGHRS and YFSETQ. The CDR3 loop reads CASSSGQGIDTGELFF.

The chain joins TRBV5-1 to TRBJ2-6; TCRdb's assignment of TRBD1 cannot be checked, as there is no DNA. Germline CDR1 and CDR2: SGHRS and YFSETQ. This CDR3 spans 18 amino acids. CDR3 amino acids: CASSGGTGGRTGANVLTF.

This chain uses TRBV7-2 with TRBJ1-6; the TCRdb D gene call, TRBD1, has no DNA to confirm it. This CDR3 contains 18 residues. Germline-derived CDR1 and CDR2 are SGHTA and FQGNSA. The CDR3: CASSLALGGGSYNSPLHF.

The chain is built from TRBV7-9 and TRBJ2-1; with no DNA, the TCRdb D assignment of TRBD1 cannot be verified. Germline lookup yields CDR1 SEHNR and CDR2 FQNEAQ (reference sequence). This CDR3 contains 15 residues. The CDR3 sequence: CASSLLAGEANEQFF.

This chain links TRBV5-1 with TRBJ2-4. The CDR3 spans 16 residues. Germline loops: CDR1 SGHRS, CDR2 YFSETQ. This CDR3 is CASSLDAFNAKNIQYF.

This sequence joins TRBV5-1 and TRBJ2-6; the TRBD2 assignment by TCRdb is unverifiable without DNA. The CDR3 covers 20 residues. CDR1 is SGHRS and CDR2 is YFSETQ in the germline V gene. CDR3: CASGLARGRERIDGANVLTF. Full variable domain (missing parts from reference TRBV5-1 and TRBJ2-6): KAGVTQTPRYLIKTRGQQVTLSCSPISGHRSVSWYQQTPGQGLQFLFEYFSETQRNKGNFPGRFSGRQFSNSRSEMNVSTLELGDSALYLCASGLARGRERIDGANVLTFGAGSRLTVL.

CDR3: CASSFRLAGGRGTDTQYF. V usage is TRBV5-4 and J usage is TRBJ2-3; TCRdb's D call of TRBD2 is untestable without DNA. The CDR3 is made up of 18 amino acids. Germline CDR1 reads SGHNT; CDR2 reads YYREEE (reference sequence).

This rearrangement joins TRBV20-1 to TRBJ2-1; the TCRdb D gene call, TRBD2, has no DNA to confirm it. Germline V gene lookup returns CDR1 DFQATT and CDR2 SNEGSKA (reference sequence). The CDR3 is made up of 16 amino acids. The CDR3 reads CSARPSGTRSDNEQFF.

This chain joins TRBV5-4 and TRBJ1-6; with no DNA, the TCRdb D assignment of TRBD1 cannot be verified. The CDR3 is 15 amino acids. The V gene's germline CDR1 is SGHNT and CDR2 YYREEE (reference sequence). CDR3 region: CASSLSGGLHSPLHF.

Here the CDR3 reads CVAGPRGANVLTF. The V and J genes are TRBV7-9 and TRBJ2-6; the D gene TCRdb calls, TRBD1, cannot be checked with no DNA. Germline loops: CDR1 SEHNR, CDR2 FQNEAQ (reference sequence). This CDR3 region has 13 residues.

The chain has TRBV6-1 and TRBJ2-7; TCRdb lists TRBD1, though no DNA is available to test this call. Germline V CDR1 and CDR2: MNHNS, SASEGT. The CDR3 is 15 residues long. The CDR3 is CASSPDKGGLDEQYF.

The chain has TRBV5-1 and TRBJ2-3; TCRdb proposes TRBD1, but this gene call is untestable without DNA. This CDR3 region has 14 residues. Germline lookup yields CDR1 SGHRS and CDR2 YFSETQ. CDR3 residues: CASSGGGEPDTQYF.

The rearrangement joins TRBV20-1 to TRBJ1-3; as DNA is missing, the TRBD1 call by TCRdb cannot be tested. This CDR3 contains 14 residues. The germline gives CDR1 DFQATT, CDR2 SNEGSKA (reference sequence). The CDR3 is CSAGDRHSGNTIYF.

This chain joins TRBV11-2 and TRBJ2-1; TCRdb designates TRBD1, a call that cannot be tested without DNA. CDR3 size: 13 residues. Germline assignment: CDR1 SGHAT and CDR2 FQNNGV. This chain's CDR3 is CASSFGGHNEQFF.

This rearrangement joins TRBV12-3 or TRBV12-4 to TRBJ2-7. The CDR3 runs 15 residues. The CDR3 loop reads CASSLGTANPYEQYF.